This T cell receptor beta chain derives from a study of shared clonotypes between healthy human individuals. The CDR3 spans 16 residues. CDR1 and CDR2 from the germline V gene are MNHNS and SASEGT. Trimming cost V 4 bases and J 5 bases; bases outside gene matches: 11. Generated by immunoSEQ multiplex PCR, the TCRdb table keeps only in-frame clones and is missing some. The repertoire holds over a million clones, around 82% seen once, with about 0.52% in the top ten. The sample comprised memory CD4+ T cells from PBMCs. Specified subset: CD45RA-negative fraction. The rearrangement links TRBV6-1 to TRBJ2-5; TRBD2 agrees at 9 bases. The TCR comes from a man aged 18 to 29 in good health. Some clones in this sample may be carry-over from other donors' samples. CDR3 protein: CASSAGLAGRSETQYF. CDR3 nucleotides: TGTGCCAGCAGTGCCGGGCTAGCGGGGAGGTCGGAGACCCAGTACTTC.